The 10 T cell receptor beta chains below come from one sample, sequenced in a study of blood T cells in healthy people across ages. Primers used in a second PCR of about 6 to 11 cycles were a sample-barcoded 5' primer and a J-beta primer mix. TCRdb re-analysed the 5' RACE reads in MiXCR, keeping a single row per CDR3 protein. The data hold 1.4 million to 1.5 million distinct CDR3 sequences, with around two fifths observed a single time. Sequenced: blood. These receptors all stem from a woman aged 18-29 years in good health.

Regarding this clonotype: A read error may produce the germline difference seen at one junction end. The genes are TRBV7-9 and TRBJ2-5, with 10 bases matching TRBD2. CDR3 length: 14 residues. CDR1 and CDR2 from the germline V gene are SEHNR and FQNEAQ (reference sequence). Here the CDR3 reads CASRKAGGEWEQYF. Here the CDR3 DNA reads TGCGCCAGCAGAAAAGCGGGGGGGGAATGGGAGCAGTACTTC.

The chain has TRBV20-1 and TRBJ2-1; 7 positions match TRBD2. The CDR3 has 13 amino acids. V trimming: 3 bases; J trimming: 14 bases; junction bases outside the gene matches: 13. Germline-derived CDR1 and CDR2 are DFQATT and SNEGSKA (reference sequence). The CDR3 region is CSARNTPSGGEFF. The CDR3 DNA follows: TGCAGTGCTAGGAATACCCCTAGCGGAGGGGAGTTCTTC.

The chain employs TRBV7-2 and TRBJ2-5; tentative D call: TRBD2 (5 bases). This CDR3 contains 11 residues. Germline V gene data show CDR1 as SGHTA and CDR2 as FQGNSA. V was pared by 8 bases and J by 13 bases, with 17 bases between. CDR3 DNA sequence: TGTGCCAGCGGTTCCTGGGGAGAGCGGTACTTC. The encoded protein is CASGSWGERYF.

The rearrangement joins TRBV6-1 to TRBJ1-5, with 11 bases lining up with TRBD1. The CDR3 has 17 amino acids. V trimming: 6 bases; J trimming: 1 base; junction bases outside the gene matches: 8. Germline V gene sequence: CDR1 MNHNS, CDR2 SASEGT. The CDR3 DNA reads TGTGCCAGCAGAGCTGGGACAGGGGGTGGCAGCAATCAGCCCCAGCATTTT. It specifies CASRAGTGGGSNQPQHF.

The genes are TRBV30 and TRBJ2-5; 7 bases agree with TRBD1. The germline V gene encodes CDR1 GTSNPN and CDR2 SVGIG (reference sequence). The CDR3 is made up of 13 amino acids. Losses at the gene ends were 3 bases for V and 11 bases for J; bases not matched to a gene: 12. The chain's CDR3 is CAWSWTGNYGQYF. For the CDR3, the DNA is TGTGCCTGGAGCTGGACAGGTAACTACGGGCAGTACTTC.

The CDR3 sequence: CAWSGYEKLFF. CDR3 bases: TGTGCCTGGAGTGGGTATGAAAAACTGTTTTTT. The chain employs TRBV30 and TRBJ1-4; no clear D. Germline CDR1 GTSNPN, CDR2 SVGIG (reference sequence). This CDR3 is built from 11 residues. V was cut by 1 base and J by 6 bases, with 3 bases left in between.

The genes are TRBV13 and TRBJ2-3; TRBD2 aligns across 10 bases. The CDR3 is 17 residues long. The germline CDR1 and CDR2 sequences are PRHDT and FYEKMQ (reference sequence). Trimming took 5 bases from V and 4 from J; bases not matched to a gene: 12. The CDR3 here is CASSLFGSGGAADTQYF. CDR3 bases: TGTGCCAGCAGCCTCTTTGGGAGCGGGGGGGCGGCAGATACGCAGTATTTT.

J is TRBJ2-7 and V is TRBV10-3; tentatively, D is TRBD1 (5 bases). The germline V and J ends were trimmed by 7 bases and 5 bases, with 21 bases remaining between them. The CDR3 contains 15 residues. Looked up from germline, CDR1 is ENHRY and CDR2 is SYGVKD. CDR3 sequence reads: CAITPQERGGNEQYF. CDR3 DNA: TGTGCCATCACCCCCCAAGAAAGGGGTGGCAACGAGCAGTACTTC.

Worth noting for this clonotype: Its ends do not fully match the called genes, so a read error is possible. This chain links TRBV12-3 or TRBV12-4 with TRBJ2-3; either TRBD1 or TRBD2 may supply D (6 bases each). The CDR3 spans 15 residues. CDR3 loop: CVSSLVGAGRDAQYF. The CDR3 DNA is TGTGTCAGCAGTCTTGTGGGGGCGGGACGGGATGCGCAGTATTTT.

V usage is TRBV6-5 and J usage is TRBJ2-5, with 8 bases fitting TRBD2. From germline, CDR1 is MNHEY and CDR2 SVGAGI. The CDR3 length is 19 residues. V shed 2 bases and J 11 bases; nucleotides not matched to a gene: 25. CDR3 DNA: TGTGCCAGCAGTTACGGGTCTAGCGGGCTTCCCTACATGGGCAATGAGCAGTACTTC. Translation gives CASSYGSSGLPYMGNEQYF.